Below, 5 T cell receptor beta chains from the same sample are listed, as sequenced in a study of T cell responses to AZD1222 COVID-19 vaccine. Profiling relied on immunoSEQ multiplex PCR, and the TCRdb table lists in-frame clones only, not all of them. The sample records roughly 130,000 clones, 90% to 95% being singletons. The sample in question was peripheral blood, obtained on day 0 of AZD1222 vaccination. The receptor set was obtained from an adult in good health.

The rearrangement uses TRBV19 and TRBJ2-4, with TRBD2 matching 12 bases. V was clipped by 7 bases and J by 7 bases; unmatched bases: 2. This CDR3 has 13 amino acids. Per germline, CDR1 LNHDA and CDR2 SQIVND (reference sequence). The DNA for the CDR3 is TGTGCCAGTACGGGGACTAGCGGGAACATTCAGTACTTC. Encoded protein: CASTGTSGNIQYF.

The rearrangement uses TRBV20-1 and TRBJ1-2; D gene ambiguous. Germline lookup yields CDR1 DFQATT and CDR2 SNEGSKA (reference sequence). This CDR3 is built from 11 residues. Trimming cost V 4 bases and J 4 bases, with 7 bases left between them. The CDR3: CSATGPYGYTF. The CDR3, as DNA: TGCAGTGCTACGGGTCCCTATGGCTACACCTTC.

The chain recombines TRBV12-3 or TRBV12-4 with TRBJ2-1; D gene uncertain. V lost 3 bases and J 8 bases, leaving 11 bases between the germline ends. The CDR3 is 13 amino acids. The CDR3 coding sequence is TGTGCCAGCAGTTTCGCAGTAGCCCATGAGCAGTTCTTC. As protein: CASSFAVAHEQFF.

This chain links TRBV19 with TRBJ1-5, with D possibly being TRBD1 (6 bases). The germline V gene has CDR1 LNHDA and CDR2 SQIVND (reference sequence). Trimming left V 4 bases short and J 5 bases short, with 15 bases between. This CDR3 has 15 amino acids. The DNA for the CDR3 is TGTGCCAGTAGTACTACCGGGACACAATATCAGCCCCAGCATTTT. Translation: CASSTTGTQYQPQHF.

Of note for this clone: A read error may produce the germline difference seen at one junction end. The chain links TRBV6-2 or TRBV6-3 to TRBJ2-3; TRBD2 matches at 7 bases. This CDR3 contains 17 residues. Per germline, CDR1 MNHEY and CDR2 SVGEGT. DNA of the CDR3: TGTGCCAGCAGTTACCCCCAGGGTGGGAGGGAAACAGATACACAGTATTTT. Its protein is CASSYPQGGRETDTQYF.